This T cell receptor (beta chain) was observed in a study of regulatory T cells in long-lasting Graves disease. The sample's time point: persistent/refractory GD, antithyroid drugs over 5 years with positive TRAb. RNA isolated from PBMCs was used to make the TCR library. Patients came from an endocrinology department in Xi'an, China. Building of the TCR beta libraries involved iRepertoire HTBI primers and Arm-PCR of CDR3 regions. TCRdb analysed the multiplex PCR reads with MiXCR anew, one entry per CDR3 protein. The profile covers about 430,000 distinct CDR3 sequences, with under 25% appearing a single time and over 11% taken by the ten largest. V trimming: 4 bases; J trimming: 2 bases; junction bases outside the gene matches: 6. This CDR3 spans 15 amino acids. Germline CDR1 and CDR2: LNHDA and SQIVND (reference sequence).

This receptor was taken from a female donor with Graves disease. The starting material was peripheral blood mononuclear cells (PBMCs), obtained when the disease was refractory, from a patient treated with antithyroid drugs. The chain links TRBV19 to TRBJ2-7; 9 nucleotides align to TRBD2. Here the CDR3 DNA reads TGTGCCAGTAGTAACAAAGCGGGAGGCCCCTACGAGCAGTACTTC. Protein product: CASSNKAGGPYEQYF.